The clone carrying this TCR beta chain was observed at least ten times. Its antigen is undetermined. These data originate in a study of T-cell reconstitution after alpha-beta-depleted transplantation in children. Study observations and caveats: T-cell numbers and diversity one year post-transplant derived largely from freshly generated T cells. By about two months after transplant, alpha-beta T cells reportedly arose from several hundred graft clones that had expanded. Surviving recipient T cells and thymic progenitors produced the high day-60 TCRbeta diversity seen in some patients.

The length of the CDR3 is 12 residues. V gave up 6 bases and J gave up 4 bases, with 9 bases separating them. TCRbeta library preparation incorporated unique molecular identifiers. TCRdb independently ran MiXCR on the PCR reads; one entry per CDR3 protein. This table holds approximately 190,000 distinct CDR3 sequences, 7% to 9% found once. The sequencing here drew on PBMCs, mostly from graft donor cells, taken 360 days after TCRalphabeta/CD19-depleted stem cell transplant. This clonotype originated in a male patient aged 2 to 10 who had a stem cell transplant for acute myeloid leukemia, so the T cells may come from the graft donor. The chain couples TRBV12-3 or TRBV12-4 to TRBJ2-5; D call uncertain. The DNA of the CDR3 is TGTGCCAGCAGACGGACCGGAGAGACCCAGTACTTC. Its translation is CASRRTGETQYF.